These 31 T cell receptor beta chains were all obtained from the same sample, sequenced in a study of OX40 agonist ivuxolimab in advanced cancers. TCRdb's copy holds only in-frame clones and misses some; the assay was immunoSEQ multiplex PCR. The data contain roughly 26,000 clones, around 75% of them singletons. Material: CD4+ or CD8+ T cells sorted from blood, obtained in a trial of the OX40 agonist ivuxolimab. All receptors derive from an adult with an advanced solid tumor such as melanoma, head and neck, liver or kidney cancer.

The chain carries TRBV19 and TRBJ2-7, with 9 bases identical to TRBD1. This CDR3 comprises 15 residues. Looked up from germline, CDR1 is LNHDA and CDR2 is SQIVND (reference sequence). J was trimmed by 3 bases and V by 4 bases; bases with no gene match: 7. The CDR3: CASSNPGTGFYEQYF. CDR3 nucleotides: TGTGCCAGTAGTAATCCCGGGACAGGGTTCTACGAGCAGTACTTC.

The rearrangement joins TRBV18 to TRBJ2-5; D not resolved. The CDR3 sequence is 14 residues long. Trimming pared 2 bases from V and 1 base from J, leaving 8 bases between. The germline CDR1 and CDR2 sequences are KGHSH and LQKENI. Here the CDR3 DNA reads TGTGCCAGCTCACCATTGGAGTTCCAAGAGACCCAGTACTTC. Translation: CASSPLEFQETQYF.

This clone appeared once. This chain links TRBV9 with TRBJ2-3; D gene unclear. CDR3 length: 14 amino acids. CDR1 is SGDLS and CDR2 is YYNGEE in the germline V gene. The germline V and J ends were trimmed by 1 base and 5 bases, with 11 bases remaining between them. CDR3 sequence reads: CASSVMGNGDTQYF. DNA for the CDR3: TGTGCCAGCAGCGTAATGGGGAATGGAGATACGCAGTATTTT.

The DNA of the CDR3 is TGTGCCAGCAGCTTAGAGGACGGTTCCTACAATGAGCAGTTCTTC. Its translation is CASSLEDGSYNEQFF. This chain links TRBV7-3 with TRBJ2-1; D ambiguous. CDR1 is SGHTA and CDR2 is FQGTGA in the germline V gene. The CDR3 has 15 residues. Trimming stripped 2 bases from V and 1 base from J, with 9 bases between.

The chain has TRBV11-2 and TRBJ1-1, with TRBD1 as a possible D gene (5 bases). V lost 5 bases and J lost 2, with 9 bases in between. Germline lookup yields CDR1 SGHAT and CDR2 FQNNGV. This CDR3 is 13 amino acids long. Here the CDR3 DNA reads TGTGCCAGCAGCCCCGACAGTAACACTGAAGCTTTCTTT. As protein: CASSPDSNTEAFF.

The chain joins TRBV29-1 to TRBJ2-7; no clear D gene. Germline CDR1 SQVTM, CDR2 ANQGSEA. The CDR3 is 14 residues long. V was shortened by 6 bases and J by 6 bases, with 21 bases between the two germline ends. CDR3 coding DNA: TGCAGCGTCGCCGCCGCCGCCCTGCTAGGCGAGCAGTACTTC. Translated, it gives CSVAAAALLGEQYF.

This clone was observed a few times. The J gene is TRBJ1-1, the V gene TRBV5-1; no firm D call. V lost 2 bases and J lost 1, with 6 bases in between. This CDR3 comprises 13 residues. The V gene's germline CDR1 is SGHRS and CDR2 YFSETQ. CDR3: CASSFQWNTEAFF. The CDR3 DNA reads as TGCGCCAGCAGCTTCCAATGGAACACTGAAGCTTTCTTT. Supplemented by reference TRBV5-1 and TRBJ1-1, the full variable domain reads KAGVTQTPRYLIKTRGQQVTLSCSPISGHRSVSWYQQTPGQGLQFLFEYFSETQRNKGNFPGRFSGRQFSNSRSEMNVSTLELGDSALYLCASSFQWNTEAFFGQGTRLTVV.

V gene TRBV19 combines with J gene TRBJ2-2; TRBD2 might be the D (5 bases). Between the trimmed V and J ends, which lost 9 bases and 3 bases, there was a span of 14 bases. The CDR3 spans 14 residues. CDR1 LNHDA and CDR2 SQIVND come from the germline V gene (reference sequence). The CDR3 bases are TGTGCCAGCCCCCCAGAGGGCGACACCGGGGAGCTGTTTTTT. It codes for CASPPEGDTGELFF.

The chain uses TRBV7-9 and TRBJ2-1; D call uncertain. The germline V gene has CDR1 SEHNR and CDR2 FQNEAQ (reference sequence). The CDR3 totals 13 residues. V lost 2 bases and J 7 bases, leaving 9 bases between the germline ends. The CDR3 loop reads CASSLTSFNEQFF. Here the CDR3 DNA reads TGTGCCAGCAGCTTAACCAGCTTTAATGAGCAGTTCTTC.

This chain connects TRBV16 to TRBJ2-7; a possible D gene is TRBD1 (6 bases). Germline CDR1 and CDR2: KGHSY and FQNENV. V shed 8 bases and J shed 4 bases, with 18 bases lying between them. The CDR3 is 14 amino acids. CDR3 in amino acids: CASRLSQGQYEQYF. CDR3 DNA sequence: TGTGCCAGCCGTCTTTCCCAGGGGCAGTACGAGCAGTACTTC.

This clone was counted a single time. J is TRBJ2-1 and V is TRBV5-1, with D tentatively TRBD1 or TRBD2 (5 bases each). The CDR3 runs 14 residues. Deletions cut 9 bases from V and 0 bases from J, with 13 bases between. CDR1 SGHRS and CDR2 YFSETQ come from the germline V gene. In nucleotides, the CDR3 is TGCGCCACCTCCCGGGACGGCTCCTACAATGAGCAGTTCTTC. Encoded protein: CATSRDGSYNEQFF.

The CDR3 coding sequence is TGTGCCAGCAGTCAAAAGACCGGGACAGCTTACGAGCAGTACTTC. Translated: CASSQKTGTAYEQYF. This chain joins TRBV11-2 and TRBJ2-7; 7 bases are shared with TRBD1. Germline V CDR1 and CDR2: SGHAT, FQNNGV. The CDR3 is 15 residues long. V was clipped by 6 bases and J by 4 bases; unmatched bases: 12.

This clone occurred a few times. V gene TRBV30 combines with J gene TRBJ2-1; D gene unclear. Germline CDR1 and CDR2: GTSNPN and SVGIG (reference sequence). This CDR3 has 13 amino acids. Trimming removed 0 bases from V and 8 bases from J, with 11 bases in between. CDR3 loop: CAWSVRVEDEQFF. In nucleotides, the CDR3 is TGTGCCTGGAGTGTACGTGTAGAAGATGAGCAGTTCTTC.

The chain links TRBV7-2 to TRBJ2-5; D uncertain. The DNA end is a closer match to TRBJ2-7, so the J assignment may be wrong. Per the germline V gene, CDR1 is SGHTA and CDR2 is FQGNSA. The CDR3 extends over 13 amino acids. CDR3 sequence reads: CASSLGFLYEQYF. CDR3 nucleotides: TGTGCCAGCAGCTTGGGGTTTCTCTACGAGCAGTACTTC.

The chain has TRBV28 and TRBJ2-7, with D uncertain. This CDR3 is 15 amino acids long. Trimming pared 5 bases from V and 7 bases from J, leaving 21 bases between. Germline V lookup: CDR1 MDHEN, CDR2 SYDVKM. Here the CDR3 reads CASSQERAPSWEQYF. For the CDR3, the DNA is TGTGCCAGCAGTCAAGAAAGGGCCCCATCTTGGGAGCAGTACTTC.

The chain links TRBV4-2 to TRBJ2-3, with 11 bases aligning to TRBD2. Unmatched junction bases numbered 7, after V lost 0 bases and J lost 2 bases. From germline, CDR1 is LGHNA and CDR2 YNFKEQ. This CDR3 contains 18 residues. Written as DNA, the CDR3 is TGTGCCAGCAGCCAAGATTTGACTAGCGGGACCATCACAGATACGCAGTATTTT. Amino acids: CASSQDLTSGTITDTQYF.

The rearrangement uses TRBV2 and TRBJ1-5; D perhaps matches TRBD1 (5 bases). CDR3 length: 16 residues. Germline CDR1 and CDR2: SNHLY and FYNNEI. Trimming stripped 4 bases from V and 1 base from J, with 14 bases between. The CDR3 DNA follows: TGTGCCAGCAGTGGGAGGGGCCTAGGGAGCAATCAGCCCCAGCATTTT. Its translation is CASSGRGLGSNQPQHF.

The J gene is TRBJ2-1, the V gene TRBV6-5; 11 positions agree with TRBD2. Trimming at V came to 10 bases and at J to 7 bases, leaving 9 bases not matched to a gene. The CDR3 sequence is 14 residues long. Looked up from germline, CDR1 is MNHEY and CDR2 is SVGAGI. The CDR3 sequence is CATLSGGARNEQFF. The CDR3 DNA follows: TGTGCCACCCTTAGCGGGGGGGCGCGAAATGAGCAGTTCTTC.

V and J are TRBV5-1 and TRBJ1-3; D call uncertain. The CDR3 consists of 15 residues. Germline loops: CDR1 SGHRS, CDR2 YFSETQ. Trimming left V 0 bases short and J 2 bases short, with 9 bases between. The CDR3 sequence: CASSLDHGAGNTIYF. In nucleotides, the CDR3 is TGCGCCAGCAGCTTGGACCACGGAGCTGGAAACACCATATATTTT.

This chain joins TRBV6-5 and TRBJ2-7; D perhaps matches TRBD1 (7 bases). This CDR3 has 15 residues. Trimming pared 2 bases from V and 5 bases from J, leaving 16 bases between. From germline, CDR1 is MNHEY and CDR2 SVGAGI. For the CDR3, the DNA is TGTGCCAGCAGTTACAGGGGGGCACAGGGGAACGAGCAGTACTTC. It translates to CASSYRGAQGNEQYF.

The rearrangement links TRBV6-6 to TRBJ2-2; 8 nucleotides match TRBD2. The CDR3 extends over 16 amino acids. CDR1 is MNHNY, CDR2 SVGAGI, per germline (reference sequence). After removal of 2 bases from V and 4 bases from J, the junction contained 6 bases not matched to a gene. For the CDR3, the DNA is TGTGCCAGCAGTTACGTCCGGGGGGGCAGCACCGGGGAGCTGTTTTTT. This codes for CASSYVRGGSTGELFF.

J is TRBJ1-4 and V is TRBV5-1, with D perhaps matching TRBD1 (5 bases). This CDR3 is built from 16 residues. Deletions cut 0 bases from V and 6 bases from J, with 15 bases between. CDR1 SGHRS and CDR2 YFSETQ come from the germline V gene. The chain's CDR3 is CASSLASGSRDEKLFF. The DNA for the CDR3 is TGCGCCAGCAGCTTGGCCTCGGGTAGCAGGGATGAAAAACTGTTTTTT.

The chain links TRBV30 to TRBJ1-3, with TRBD1 matching over 12 bases. Germline V gene sequence: CDR1 GTSNPN, CDR2 SVGIG (reference sequence). This CDR3 spans 13 amino acids. Trimming took 7 bases from V and 4 from J; bases not matched to a gene: 2. The CDR3 spells CASGTGGGNTIYF. Written as DNA, the CDR3 is TGTGCCTCGGGGACAGGGGGCGGAAACACCATATATTTT.

This chain uses TRBV4-1 with TRBJ1-1; TRBD1 agrees at 10 bases. The V gene end was trimmed by 6 bases and the J gene end by 4 bases; junction bases not matched to a gene: 5. Germline V gene sequence: CDR1 MGHRA, CDR2 YSYEKL. CDR3 length equals 14 residues. The CDR3 nucleotides read TGCGCCAGCAGTTACGGACAGGGGGTCACTGAAGCTTTCTTT. Translation: CASSYGQGVTEAFF.

This chain links TRBV11-3 with TRBJ2-7; D call uncertain. V gave up 5 bases and J gave up 2 bases, with 19 bases separating them. The CDR3 runs 16 residues. Germline V gene data show CDR1 as SGHNT and CDR2 as YENEEA. The CDR3 DNA reads as TGTGCCAGCAGCCAAGATGCGAGAGGACGGACCTACGAGCAGTACTTC. It is translated as CASSQDARGRTYEQYF. Drawing the rest from reference TRBV11-3 and TRBJ2-7, the complete variable domain is EAGVVQSPRYKIIEKKQPVAFWCNPISGHNTLYWYLQNLGQGPELLIRYENEEAVDDSQLPKDRFSAERLKGVDSTLKIQPAELGDSAVYLCASSQDARGRTYEQYFGPGTRLTVT.

The chain carries TRBV6-5 and TRBJ1-1; TRBD1 is a possible D gene (5 bases). Trimming cost V 0 bases and J 5 bases, with 13 bases left between them. Germline lookup yields CDR1 MNHEY and CDR2 SVGAGI. This CDR3 is 15 amino acids long. In DNA, the CDR3 is TGTGCCAGCAGTTACTCGGGGGGAAAGGGGACTGAAGCTTTCTTT. It specifies CASSYSGGKGTEAFF.

This clone was counted a single time. The chain has TRBV19 and TRBJ1-5; weak D call: TRBD1 (5 bases). The CDR3 is 15 residues long. Trimming pared 0 bases from V and 3 bases from J, leaving 9 bases between. Germline assignment: CDR1 LNHDA and CDR2 SQIVND (reference sequence). The CDR3: CASSIDLRDNQPQHF. For the CDR3, the DNA is TGTGCCAGTAGTATAGATCTCAGGGACAATCAGCCCCAGCATTTT.

This clone appeared a few times. The chain is built from TRBV7-2 and TRBJ2-2; TRBD2 is a possible D gene (6 bases). This CDR3 spans 14 amino acids. V gave up 5 bases and J gave up 6 bases, with 13 bases separating them. The V gene's germline CDR1 is SGHTA and CDR2 FQGNSA. The CDR3 spells CASSLRSGAGELFF. For the CDR3, the DNA is TGTGCCAGCAGCCTCCGTTCGGGGGCCGGGGAGCTGTTTTTT.

This chain joins TRBV5-1 and TRBJ1-2, with 9 nucleotides matching TRBD1. The CDR3 consists of 14 residues. The germline V gene has CDR1 SGHRS and CDR2 YFSETQ. V was clipped by 3 bases and J by 5 bases; unmatched bases: 5. Here the CDR3 DNA reads TGCGCCAGCAGCTCAGACAGGGGGGATTATGGCTACACCTTC. This sequence encodes CASSSDRGDYGYTF.

CDR3 residues: CASSVEPGQGTEQYF. In DNA, the CDR3 is TGTGCCAGCAGCGTGGAACCGGGACAGGGGACCGAGCAGTACTTC. The V gene is TRBV9, the J gene TRBJ2-7, with 10 bases lining up with TRBD1. CDR1 is SGDLS, CDR2 YYNGEE, per germline. The CDR3 consists of 15 residues. V lost 2 bases, J lost 6 bases, and 8 bases stayed unmatched.

There are a few counts of this clone. The rearrangement uses TRBV30 and TRBJ1-1; D is unclear. From germline, CDR1 is GTSNPN and CDR2 SVGIG (reference sequence). The V and J ends lost 4 bases and 1 base respectively, with 4 bases between them. The CDR3 has 11 amino acids. CDR3 nucleotides: TGTGCCTGGATCAGGAACACTGAAGCTTTCTTT. Its protein product is CAWIRNTEAFF.